These 11 T cell receptor beta chains were all obtained from the same sample, sequenced in a study of OX40 agonist ivuxolimab in advanced cancers. TCRdb keeps only in-frame clones here, not all; method: immunoSEQ multiplex PCR. The data contain about 82,000 clones, around nine tenths of them seen just once; the ten biggest clones take up 2.3%. The sample consisted of CD4+ or CD8+ T cells sorted from blood, taken in a trial of the OX40 agonist ivuxolimab. Every receptor here comes from an adult with an advanced solid tumor such as melanoma, head and neck, liver or kidney cancer.

In its sample, this clone was seen a few times. This chain uses TRBV4-1 with TRBJ1-1; maybe TRBD1 (5 bases). Germline-derived CDR1 and CDR2 are MGHRA and YSYEKL. V lost 0 bases and J 0 bases, leaving 5 bases between the germline ends. The CDR3 consists of 14 residues. The CDR3, as DNA: TGCGCCAGCAGCCAAGACAGGGTGAACACTGAAGCTTTCTTT. Its protein product is CASSQDRVNTEAFF.

The V call is TRBV4-2, the J call TRBJ2-5, with TRBD2 matching over 7 bases. Germline CDR1 is LGHNA and CDR2 is YNFKEQ. CDR3 size: 14 residues. V lost 4 bases, J lost 7 bases, and 9 bases stayed unmatched. The CDR3 loop is CASSPMGREGTQYF. CDR3 nucleotide sequence: TGTGCCAGCAGCCCAATGGGCAGGGAGGGGACCCAGTACTTC.

The chain uses TRBV5-5 and TRBJ2-3, with 11 bases identical to TRBD2. The germline V gene encodes CDR1 SGHKS and CDR2 YYEKEE (reference sequence). The CDR3 has 16 residues. With 4 bases clipped from V and 2 bases from J, the junction kept 6 bases outside the gene matches. Here the CDR3 DNA reads TGTGCCAGCAGCGGATTAGCGGGAGGGACCACAGATACGCAGTATTTT. Its protein product is CASSGLAGGTTDTQYF.

This clone was counted once. This chain connects TRBV23-1 to TRBJ2-2, with 8 bases matching TRBD1. TRBV23-1 counts as an open reading frame of uncertain function. The V gene end was trimmed by 7 bases and the J gene end by 7 bases; junction bases not matched to a gene: 14. This CDR3 is built from 16 residues. CDR3 in DNA: TGCGCCAGCAACATCACCGGGACAGGAGTCATCGGGGAGCTGTTTTTT. Its translation is CASNITGTGVIGELFF.

The V and J genes are TRBV28 and TRBJ1-3; D gene uncertain. The CDR3 runs 14 residues. In germline, CDR1 is MDHEN, CDR2 SYDVKM. Between the trimmed V and J ends, which lost 6 bases and 4 bases, there was a span of 13 bases. In DNA, the CDR3 is TGTGCCAGCAGGCCGCCACATCTCGGAAACACCATATATTTT. It is translated as CASRPPHLGNTIYF.

Only one count was recorded for this clone. V gene TRBV4-2 combines with J gene TRBJ2-2, with 10 bases matching TRBD1. This CDR3 has 19 residues. Germline V CDR1 and CDR2: LGHNA, YNFKEQ. V shed 2 bases, J shed 6 bases, and the junction held 15 bases outside the gene matches. CDR3 sequence (DNA): TGTGCCAGCAGCCAACGGGACAGGGGCGCGAGGAGGGGTTCCGGGGAGCTGTTTTTT. It yields the protein CASSQRDRGARRGSGELFF.

The chain links TRBV5-1 to TRBJ2-7; D call uncertain. The CDR3 loop spans 13 amino acids. The ends were cut back, 5 bases at V and 2 bases at J, with 11 bases in the middle. Germline CDR1 is SGHRS and CDR2 is YFSETQ. The CDR3 sequence is CASRRRPAYEQYF. CDR3 sequence (DNA): TGCGCCAGCAGACGTCGGCCGGCCTACGAGCAGTACTTC.

The CDR3: CASSAKPGQGNTGELFF. CDR3 coding DNA: TGTGCCAGCAGTGCCAAACCGGGACAGGGGAACACCGGGGAGCTGTTTTTT. The rearrangement uses TRBV25-1 and TRBJ2-2, with 9 positions matching TRBD1. The germline CDR1 and CDR2 sequences are MGHDK and SYGVNS. V dropped 4 bases and J dropped 1; count of bases not matched to a gene: 7. The CDR3 is 17 residues long.

In nucleotides, the CDR3 is TGCGCCAGCAAAAGATCAACTAATGAAAAACTGTTTTTT. This sequence encodes CASKRSTNEKLFF. The chain uses TRBV5-1 and TRBJ1-4; the D is unclear. CDR3 size: 13 residues. Germline V gene data show CDR1 as SGHRS and CDR2 as YFSETQ. The V gene lost 6 bases and the J gene lost 0 bases, with 6 bases spanning the gap.

The CDR3: CATTRGFGNTIYF. The CDR3 DNA sequence: TGTGCCACTACGCGGGGCTTCGGAAACACCATATATTTT. This sequence joins TRBV28 and TRBJ1-3; tentatively, D is TRBD1 (5 bases). The CDR3 consists of 13 residues. Trimming left V 10 bases short and J 4 bases short, with 14 bases between. The germline CDR1 and CDR2 sequences are MDHEN and SYDVKM.

The chain links TRBV2 to TRBJ1-1; D uncertain. V shed 6 bases and J shed 0 bases, with 8 bases lying between them. The CDR3 is made up of 13 amino acids. The germline V gene encodes CDR1 SNHLY and CDR2 FYNNEI. The CDR3 sequence: CASRPQLNTEAFF. In DNA, the CDR3 is TGTGCCAGCAGGCCCCAGCTGAACACTGAAGCTTTCTTT. Using reference TRBV2 and TRBJ1-1 for the parts outside the CDR3, the full variable domain is EPEVTQTPSHQVTQMGQEVILRCVPISNHLYFYWYRQILGQKVEFLVSFYNNEISEKSEIFDDQFSVERPDGSNFTLKIRSTKLEDSAMYFCASRPQLNTEAFFGQGTRLTVV.